A single sample is the source of the 26 T cell receptor beta chains below, sequenced in a study of shared clonotypes between healthy human individuals. Sequenced by immunoSEQ multiplex PCR; TCRdb stores in-frame clones only, minus some. The sample includes roughly 1,500,000 clones, roughly 98.5% seen only once; the top ten take approximately 0.4%. The sequenced sample consisted of naive CD4+ T cells sorted from blood. Sample subset: CD45RA+ positively selected. The receptors originated from a man aged 30 to 39 in good health.

The chain recombines TRBV27 with TRBJ2-7; TRBD2 matches at 13 bases. The CDR3 sequence is 20 residues long. CDR1 is MNHEY, CDR2 SMNVEV, per germline (reference sequence). With 3 bases clipped from V and 4 bases from J, the junction kept 18 bases outside the gene matches. CDR3 DNA sequence: TGTGCCAGCAGTTTCTCCGGGACAGGGGATGGGACTAGCGGGAAGTACGAGCAGTACTTC. Amino acids: CASSFSGTGDGTSGKYEQYF.

The V gene is TRBV21-1, the J gene TRBJ2-1; the table's D gene call, TRBD2, was not cross checked with the DNA. TRBV21-1 is a pseudogene locus. The length of the CDR3 is 16 residues. The CDR3, as DNA: TGTGCCTGGCCCACATCAGACTTGAGCTCCTACAATGAGCAGTTCTTC. The encoded protein is CAWPTSDLSSYNEQFF.

The chain combines TRBV4-3 with TRBJ2-7, with D perhaps matching TRBD1 (7 bases). There are 16 residues in the CDR3. From germline, CDR1 is LGHNA and CDR2 YSLEER. Trimming removed 0 bases from V and 1 base from J, with 13 bases in between. The CDR3 region is CASSQDVAGGSYEQYF. The DNA for the CDR3 is TGCGCCAGCAGCCAAGACGTAGCAGGGGGGTCCTACGAGCAGTACTTC.

The CDR3 protein is CASSPRSGRGTDTQYF. In DNA, the CDR3 is TGTGCCAGCTCACCAAGAAGCGGACGGGGCACAGATACGCAGTATTTT. V is TRBV18 and J is TRBJ2-3; D is possibly TRBD2 (5 bases). The CDR3 length is 16 residues. The germline V gene encodes CDR1 KGHSH and CDR2 LQKENI. V gave up 2 bases and J gave up 1 base, with 13 bases separating them.

This chain links TRBV7-8 with TRBJ2-1; D call uncertain. Trimming removed 5 bases from V and 4 bases from J, with 15 bases in between. CDR1 is SGHVS, CDR2 FQNEAQ, per germline. This CDR3 has 15 amino acids. In DNA, the CDR3 is TGTGCCAGCAGCCCATTAAGGATCATTTACAATGAGCAGTTCTTC. Translated: CASSPLRIIYNEQFF.

This chain connects TRBV5-4 to TRBJ2-7; D possibly corresponds to TRBD1 (6 bases). With 3 bases removed from V and 0 bases from J, the gap between germline ends came to 10 bases. The length of the CDR3 is 14 residues. CDR1 is SGHNT, CDR2 YYREEE, per germline (reference sequence). The CDR3 here is CASSSQGSSYEQYF. The CDR3 DNA is TGTGCCAGCAGCTCTCAGGGGAGCTCCTACGAGCAGTACTTC.

This rearrangement joins TRBV5-1 to TRBJ2-1; a possible D gene is TRBD1 (5 bases). CDR1 and CDR2 (germline): SGHRS, YFSETQ. V lost 1 base to trimming and J lost 0 bases, with 11 bases between them. The CDR3 totals 16 residues. CDR3 DNA sequence: TGCGCCAGCAGCTTGTCGCAGGGTGGCTCCTACAATGAGCAGTTCTTC. It codes for CASSLSQGGSYNEQFF.

V gene TRBV11-2 combines with J gene TRBJ1-2; 7 bases fit TRBD1. CDR1 and CDR2 from the germline V gene are SGHAT and FQNNGV. V was clipped by 5 bases and J by 3 bases; unmatched bases: 6. CDR3 length: 14 residues. The CDR3 region is CASSGLTGYYGYTF. As DNA, the CDR3 is TGTGCCAGCAGCGGACTGACAGGGTACTATGGCTACACCTTC.

V usage is TRBV21-1 and J usage is TRBJ2-7; the table assigns TRBD2, which was not confirmed against the DNA. TRBV21-1 is flagged as a pseudogene. The CDR3 extends over 18 amino acids. DNA for the CDR3: TGTGCCAGCAGCAAGTTTAAACGACTAGCGGCAGGTTCCTACGAGCAGTACTTC. It specifies CASSKFKRLAAGSYEQYF.

V gene TRBV6-1 combines with J gene TRBJ1-2; possible D gene TRBD1, 5 bases. Trimming shortened V by 6 bases and J by 1 base, and 12 bases separated the two germline ends. There are 14 residues in the CDR3. CDR1 is MNHNS and CDR2 is SASEGT in the germline V gene. CDR3 residues: CASRWMGLNYGYTF. CDR3 sequence (DNA): TGTGCCAGCAGGTGGATGGGACTTAACTATGGCTACACCTTC.

V usage is TRBV27 and J usage is TRBJ1-5; 8 nucleotides line up with TRBD1. The germline V gene encodes CDR1 MNHEY and CDR2 SMNVEV (reference sequence). CDR3 size: 15 residues. The J segment lost 2 bases and the V segment lost 6 bases, leaving 6 bases of the junction unmatched. For the CDR3, the DNA is TGTGCCAGCAGCCTGGTGACAGGGGGCAATCAGCCCCAGCATTTT. Its protein product is CASSLVTGGNQPQHF.

V is TRBV2 and J is TRBJ2-4; no firm D call. V lost 2 bases to trimming and J lost 5 bases, with 16 bases between them. The germline gives CDR1 SNHLY, CDR2 FYNNEI. The CDR3 length is 16 residues. The CDR3 loop reads CASSEPSDTTENIQYF. The CDR3 bases are TGTGCCAGCAGTGAACCGAGCGATACTACCGAAAACATTCAGTACTTC. Full variable domain (missing parts from reference TRBV2 and TRBJ2-4): EPEVTQTPSHQVTQMGQEVILRCVPISNHLYFYWYRQILGQKVEFLVSFYNNEISEKSEIFDDQFSVERPDGSNFTLKIRSTKLEDSAMYFCASSEPSDTTENIQYFGAGTRLSVL.

This chain connects TRBV7-9 to TRBJ2-5; D gene unclear. Trimming shortened V by 5 bases and J by 0 bases, and 10 bases separated the two germline ends. Per the germline V gene, CDR1 is SEHNR and CDR2 is FQNEAQ (reference sequence). The CDR3 is made up of 14 amino acids. The CDR3 DNA is TGTGCCAGCAGCCACGGACGGTACCAAGAGACCCAGTACTTC. This sequence encodes CASSHGRYQETQYF.

Remarks on this clone: This specimen includes other DNA sequences encoding the same CDR3. The chain has TRBV5-4 and TRBJ2-2; TRBD1 matches 7 bases. This CDR3 spans 15 amino acids. Germline V CDR1 and CDR2: SGHNT, YYREEE (reference sequence). Losses at the gene ends were 0 bases for V and 1 base for J; bases not matched to a gene: 0. CDR3 sequence: CASSLGQGNTGELFF. Written as DNA, the CDR3 is TGTGCCAGCAGCTTGGGACAGGGGAACACCGGGGAGCTGTTTTTT.

This chain joins TRBV19 and TRBJ1-2; perhaps TRBD1 as D (5 bases). Trimming cost V 0 bases and J 7 bases, with 9 bases left between them. Germline CDR1 reads LNHDA; CDR2 reads SQIVND (reference sequence). This CDR3 has 13 residues. DNA for the CDR3: TGTGCCAGTAGTATAGACCGGGGGAGTGGCTACACCTTC. This translates into CASSIDRGSGYTF.

The chain is built from TRBV12-2 and TRBJ1-5. TRBV12-2 is a pseudogene locus. The CDR3 is 13 residues long. CDR3 amino acids: CASRLVGGQPQHF. The CDR3 DNA is TGTGCAAGTCGCTTAGTGGGTGGGCAGCCCCAGCATTTT.

The chain couples TRBV7-7 to TRBJ2-5, with 7 nucleotides matching TRBD2. The CDR3 consists of 16 residues. J was trimmed by 2 bases and V by 5 bases; bases with no gene match: 11. Germline CDR1 and CDR2: SSHAT and FNYEAQ (reference sequence). The CDR3 DNA reads as TGTGCCAGCAGCCTAGGCCGAACTAGCGTACAAGAGACCCAGTACTTC. Its protein product is CASSLGRTSVQETQYF. Full variable domain (remainder filled in from reference TRBV7-7 and TRBJ2-5): GAGVSQSPRYKVTKRGQDVTLRCDPISSHATLYWYQQALGQGPEFLTYFNYEAQPDKSGLPSDRFSAERPEGSISTLTIQRTEQRDSAMYRCASSLGRTSVQETQYFGPGTRLLVL.

The DNA of the CDR3 is TGCGCCAGCAGCAGTACGGACAGCCTAAAGGTTGATACGCAGTATTTT. Its translation is CASSSTDSLKVDTQYF. This chain joins TRBV5-1 and TRBJ2-3, with D possibly TRBD1 on 6 matching bases. V was shortened by 4 bases and J by 6 bases, with 21 bases between the two germline ends. CDR1 and CDR2 from the germline V gene are SGHRS and YFSETQ. This CDR3 spans 16 amino acids.

The genes are TRBV2 and TRBJ1-5; 7 positions match TRBD1. J was trimmed by 5 bases and V by 7 bases; bases with no gene match: 8. The CDR3 sequence is 14 residues long. Germline CDR1 SNHLY, CDR2 FYNNEI. The CDR3, as DNA: TGTGCCAGCAAAAACAGGGGCGGGGATCAGCCCCAGCATTTT. Its protein is CASKNRGGDQPQHF. The full variable domain, in which reference TRBV2 and TRBJ1-5 provide the parts outside the CDR3, is EPEVTQTPSHQVTQMGQEVILRCVPISNHLYFYWYRQILGQKVEFLVSFYNNEISEKSEIFDDQFSVERPDGSNFTLKIRSTKLEDSAMYFCASKNRGGDQPQHFGDGTRLSIL.

The chain is built from TRBV5-1 and TRBJ1-2, with D unresolved. The ends were cut back, 0 bases at V and 3 bases at J, with 6 bases in the middle. CDR3 length: 13 amino acids. CDR1 is SGHRS, CDR2 YFSETQ, per germline. CDR3 sequence reads: CASSLDGDYGYTF. CDR3 DNA: TGCGCCAGCAGCTTGGATGGAGACTATGGCTACACCTTC. Drawing the rest from reference TRBV5-1 and TRBJ1-2, the complete variable domain is KAGVTQTPRYLIKTRGQQVTLSCSPISGHRSVSWYQQTPGQGLQFLFEYFSETQRNKGNFPGRFSGRQFSNSRSEMNVSTLELGDSALYLCASSLDGDYGYTFGSGTRLTVV.

The chain joins TRBV28 to TRBJ1-5, with TRBD1 matching over 8 bases. V shed 4 bases, J shed 6 bases, and the junction held 8 bases outside the gene matches. CDR1 is MDHEN and CDR2 is SYDVKM in the germline V gene. This CDR3 comprises 15 residues. The CDR3 nucleotides are TGTGCCAGCAGTTCCACGACAGGGGATAGTCAGCCCCAGCATTTT. Translating it yields CASSSTTGDSQPQHF.

V gene TRBV4-2 combines with J gene TRBJ1-1; no reliable D call. The CDR3 consists of 15 residues. Germline V gene lookup returns CDR1 LGHNA and CDR2 YNFKEQ. Trimming left V 0 bases short and J 6 bases short, with 14 bases between. The CDR3 sequence is CASSQEPEGHAEAFF. In nucleotides, the CDR3 is TGTGCCAGCAGCCAAGAGCCGGAGGGTCATGCTGAAGCTTTCTTT.

The gene calls are TRBV7-3 and TRBJ1-5, with D hard to call. CDR1 is SGHTA and CDR2 is FQGTGA in the germline V gene. V lost 8 bases and J lost 0, with 20 bases in between. The CDR3 length is 17 residues. DNA for the CDR3: TGTGCCAGCGGGCCGGCGGCCGAGTATTATAGCAATCAGCCCCAGCATTTT. It is translated as CASGPAAEYYSNQPQHF.

This rearrangement joins TRBV10-3 to TRBJ2-1, with 9 bases lining up with TRBD2. There are 17 residues in the CDR3. V lost 3 bases, J lost 6 bases, and 12 bases stayed unmatched. The V gene's germline CDR1 is ENHRY and CDR2 SYGVKD. The CDR3 nucleotides read TGTGCCATCAGTGACCCCAGTGGTAGCGGGAGCTCCAATGAGCAGTTCTTC. Translated: CAISDPSGSGSSNEQFF.

Written as DNA, the CDR3 is TGTGCCAGTACCAGAGTTCTTTATAGCAATCAGCCCCAGCATTTT. Translation: CASTRVLYSNQPQHF. This rearrangement joins TRBV19 to TRBJ1-5; no clear D gene. The CDR3 has 15 residues. Germline V CDR1 and CDR2: LNHDA, SQIVND (reference sequence). Trimming removed 7 bases at V and 0 bases at J, with 13 bases between.

This chain joins TRBV19 and TRBJ2-1; TRBD1 aligns across 10 bases. Germline lookup yields CDR1 LNHDA and CDR2 SQIVND (reference sequence). This CDR3 comprises 14 residues. With 4 bases clipped from V and 7 bases from J, the junction kept 4 bases outside the gene matches. This CDR3 is CASSRDRGLNEQFF. DNA of the CDR3: TGTGCCAGTAGTAGAGACAGGGGGCTGAATGAGCAGTTCTTC.